Below, 6 T cell receptor beta chains from the same sample are listed, as sequenced in a study of blood T cell repertoires in COVID-19. Clones were sequenced by immunoSEQ multiplex PCR, and TCRdb holds only the in-frame ones, with some missing. The sample carries approximately 350,000 clones, around nine tenths recorded once. Sequenced: peripheral blood. These receptors came from an older woman with COVID-19, enrolled during active disease.

This clone was found once. The V call is TRBV6-2 or TRBV6-3, the J call TRBJ2-1, with a weak D call TRBD2 (7 bases). The V gene's germline CDR1 is MNHEY and CDR2 SVGEGT. The CDR3 loop spans 15 amino acids. V was pared by 1 base and J by 7 bases, with 14 bases between. The CDR3 nucleotides read TGTGCCAGCAGTTACTTCGGGGGGCCTGTTAATGAGCAGTTCTTC. It specifies CASSYFGGPVNEQFF.

The J gene is TRBJ2-1, the V gene TRBV9; 8 bases fit TRBD2. This CDR3 is built from 16 residues. J gave up 4 bases and V 0 bases, and 6 bases lay outside the gene matches. Per germline, CDR1 SGDLS and CDR2 YYNGEE. CDR3 protein: CASSVASGGQYNEQFF. The CDR3 nucleotides read TGTGCCAGCAGCGTAGCCAGCGGGGGCCAGTACAATGAGCAGTTCTTC. Full variable domain (missing parts from reference TRBV9 and TRBJ2-1): DSGVTQTPKHLITATGQRVTLRCSPRSGDLSVYWYQQSLDQGLQFLIQYYNGEERAKGNILERFSAQQFPDLHSELNLSSLELGDSALYFCASSVASGGQYNEQFFGPGTRLTVL.

This clone showed up just once. J is TRBJ2-3 and V is TRBV10-1; D possibly corresponds to TRBD1 (5 bases). The CDR3 extends over 15 amino acids. CDR1 is WNHNN and CDR2 is SYGVQD in the germline V gene (reference sequence). The germline V and J ends were trimmed by 5 bases and 0 bases, with 12 bases remaining between them. The CDR3 loop reads CASSSRQGSTDTQYF. The CDR3 bases are TGCGCCAGCAGTTCCCGTCAGGGTAGCACAGATACGCAGTATTTT.

The genes are TRBV27 and TRBJ1-1, with 9 bases that match TRBD1. CDR3 length: 14 amino acids. Germline loops: CDR1 MNHEY, CDR2 SMNVEV (reference sequence). The V segment lost 5 bases and the J segment 8 bases; nucleotides outside the gene matches: 9. The CDR3 DNA reads TGTGCCAGCAGTCTGACCGGGACAGGGTCCGAAGCTTTCTTT. It encodes CASSLTGTGSEAFF.

The V gene is TRBV11-3, the J gene TRBJ2-7; D is perhaps TRBD2 (5 bases). Germline lookup yields CDR1 SGHNT and CDR2 YENEEA. The CDR3 is 12 amino acids. V dropped 5 bases and J dropped 2 bases, with 7 bases sitting between them. The CDR3 DNA reads TGTGCCAGCAGCCCCGGGACCTACGAGCAGTACTTC. Encoded protein: CASSPGTYEQYF.

The chain joins TRBV3-1 (or the pseudogene TRBV3-2) to TRBJ1-4, with 8 bases aligning to TRBD1. The junction had 2 bases not matched to a gene; V was cut back by 3 bases and J by 2 bases. CDR1 and CDR2 (germline): LGHDT, YNNKEL (reference sequence). The CDR3 length is 15 residues. This CDR3 reads CASSQRTGTNEKLFF. The CDR3 region has the DNA TGTGCCAGCAGCCAGCGGACAGGGACTAATGAAAAACTGTTTTTT.